Listed below are T cell receptor beta chains from one sample, sequenced in a study of blood T cell repertoires in COVID-19. Clones were read by immunoSEQ multiplex PCR, and TCRdb kept only the in-frame ones, dropping some. Of tens of thousands of clones listed, approximately 89% are singletons. The sequenced sample was peripheral blood. Source of these receptors: a human donor with active COVID-19. The donor label of this sample is uncertain. The CDR3 runs from the conserved cysteine through the conserved F or W. D genes are given only for firm matches. Some rows have no size entry. The others give once, few or many, or a class for an expanded clone.

d_call j_call clone_size v_call cdr3_nt cdr3_aa
TRBD2 TRBJ2-3 NA TRBV4-1 TGCGCCAGCAGCCAAGGACCTCCGGGACTAGAAGATAGGGATACGCAGTATTTT CASSQGPPGLEDRDTQYF
NA TRBJ1-6 NA TRBV6-5 TGTGCCAGCATACCGGGAGGCACCTATAATTCACCCCTCCACTTT CASIPGGTYNSPLHF
TRBD1 TRBJ2-5 NA TRBV7-2 TGTGCCAGCAGTGTGGACAGGGGTATGAACACCCAGTACTTC CASSVDRGMNTQYF
TRBD1 TRBJ1-5 NA TRBV28 TGTGCCAGCAGAGAGGACAGGAACAATGTCAGCCCCCAGCATTTT CASREDRNNVSPQHF
NA TRBJ1-1 NA TRBV5-4 TGTGCCAGCAGCTTGGTTGGAGGGAACACTGAAGCTTTCTTT CASSLVGGNTEAFF
NA TRBJ2-4 NA TRBV4-2 TGTGCCAGCAGCCAAGACCCCCCGCCGGTAGCCAAAAACATTCAGTACTTC CASSQDPPPVAKNIQYF
NA TRBJ1-1 few TRBV20-1 TGCAGTGCTAGTACGGGCACTGAAGCTTTCTTT CSASTGTEAFF
TRBD1 TRBJ2-3 NA TRBV6-2/TRBV6-3 TGTGCCAGCAGTACGACAGGGTCGGGAACGCAGTATTTT CASSTTGSGTQYF
TRBD2 TRBJ2-2 NA TRBV3-1/TRBV3-2 TGTGCCAGCAGCCAAGATCTAGCGGACACCGGGGAGCTGTTTTTT CASSQDLADTGELFF
TRBD1 TRBJ1-6 NA TRBV4-1 TGCGCCAGCAGCCGAGGACAGGCACAGGATTCACCCCTCCACTTT CASSRGQAQDSPLHF
NA TRBJ2-3 NA TRBV7-3 TGTGCCAGCAGCTTCGGCGGGCTTACGCAGTATTTT CASSFGGLTQYF
NA TRBJ1-5 NA TRBV12-2 TGTGCAAGTCGCTTAAGGACCGCTGAGGGTCTGAGCAATCAGCCCCAGCATTTT CASRLRTAEGLSNQPQHF
NA TRBJ1-5 NA TRBV7-2 TGTGCCAGCAGCTTAACGGTGAGCAATCAGCCCCAGCATTTT CASSLTVSNQPQHF
NA TRBJ2-3 NA TRBV1 TGCACCACTAACGGGAGAGCGGAAAGATTTGACGCTAGCACAGATACGCAGTATTTT CTTNGRAERFDASTDTQYF
NA TRBJ1-3 NA TRBV5-1 TGCGCCAGCTCCGTCGGGGGGCCAAGCTCTGGAAACACCATATATTTT CASSVGGPSSGNTIYF
NA TRBJ2-7 once TRBV19 TGTGCCAGTAGTATAGGAACGGGGGGCTACTCCTACGAGCAGTACTTC CASSIGTGGYSYEQYF
TRBD1 TRBJ1-4 NA TRBV6-5 TGTGCCAGCAGTTACGGACAGGGGAATAGTGAAAAACTGTTTTTT CASSYGQGNSEKLFF
NA TRBJ1-1 few TRBV6-2/TRBV6-3 TGTGCCAGCAGTTACTCGACCCGGGCGGGCACTGAAGCTTTCTTT CASSYSTRAGTEAFF
NA TRBJ1-3 once TRBV5-8 TGTGCCAGCAGATTGGGAGGAGGGCCTGGAAACACCATATATTTT CASRLGGGPGNTIYF
NA TRBJ2-7 once TRBV5-1 TGCGCCAGCAGCGATGGGGGCTCCTTTTACGAGCAGTACTTC CASSDGGSFYEQYF
NA TRBJ2-1 NA TRBV12-3/TRBV12-4 TGTGCCAGCAGTTTAGCTAGTGAGCAGTTCTTC CASSLASEQFF
NA TRBJ1-6 NA TRBV5-1 TGCGCCAGCAGCGAAGAACTGAGGTCACCCCTCCACTTT CASSEELRSPLHF
TRBD2 TRBJ2-7 NA TRBV7-6 TGTGCCAGCAGCCCTCGACTAGCGGGGGCCTACGAGCAGTACTTC CASSPRLAGAYEQYF
NA TRBJ1-5 NA TRBV19 TGTGCCAGTAGTATTGGGCAAAGACGGAGCAATCAGCCCCAGCATTTT CASSIGQRRSNQPQHF
NA TRBJ2-4 NA TRBV10-3 TGTGCCATCAGTGAGGTTCAGGGGCTAGTCGCCAAAAACATTCAGTACTTC CAISEVQGLVAKNIQYF
NA TRBJ1-5 NA TRBV18 TGTGCCAGCTCACGGGACAATTATAGCAATCAGCCCCAGCATTTT CASSRDNYSNQPQHF
NA TRBJ2-5 NA TRBV29-1 TGCAGCGGAGAGACAGATAACCAAGAGACCCAGTACTTC CSGETDNQETQYF